These T cell receptor beta chains were read from a single sample in a study of PD-1 blockade in classical Hodgkin lymphoma. Data came from immunoSEQ multiplex PCR; TCRdb stores just in-frame clones and leaves some out. The sample consists of 9,000 to 13,000 clones, 75% to 80% of them appearing once. Sequencing used peripheral blood mononuclear cells (PBMCs), obtained at baseline. The origin of the receptors is a human donor with classical Hodgkin lymphoma. Both conserved end residues are part of each CDR3. Fields, in order: J gene, clone size, D gene, V gene, CDR3 DNA, CDR3 protein. D genes are given only for firm matches. Size tells how often a clone was seen (once, few, many) or the class of an expanded clone, and some rows leave it out.

TRBJ2-1	NA	TRBD2	TRBV2	TGTGCCACCCCGGGACTAGCGGGATACGAGCAGTTCTTC	CATPGLAGYEQFF
TRBJ2-1	NA	TRBD1	TRBV11-1	TGTGCCAGCTCCCGGACAGGGACCTACAATGAGCAGTTCTTC	CASSRTGTYNEQFF
TRBJ2-7	NA	NA	TRBV6-6	TGTGCCAGCAGTCCGGAAGGGATCTTATACGAGCAGTACTTC	CASSPEGILYEQYF
TRBJ1-4	few	NA	TRBV29-1	TGCAGCGCAACGGGTCTCACTAATGAAAAACTGTTTTTT	CSATGLTNEKLFF
TRBJ2-7	few	TRBD2	TRBV28	TGTGCCAGTGAAGCGGGAGGCCCCTACGAGCAGTACTTC	CASEAGGPYEQYF
TRBJ1-1	few	NA	TRBV29-1	TGCAGCGTTACTCGACTAATGAACACTGAAGCTTTCTTT	CSVTRLMNTEAFF
TRBJ2-7	few	TRBD2	TRBV27	TGTGCCAGCAGTCCGGGGACATTGGGCGGGAGGCCCGGGTACTTC	CASSPGTLGGRPGYF
TRBJ2-7	NA	TRBD2	TRBV27	TGTGCCAGCAGTAACCGCCTAGGGACTAGCGGGATATACGAGCAGTACTTC	CASSNRLGTSGIYEQYF
TRBJ2-7	NA	NA	TRBV7-9	TGTGCCAGCAGCTTCGTATCATCCTACGAGCAGTACTTC	CASSFVSSYEQYF
TRBJ1-5	NA	TRBD1	TRBV13	TGTGCCAGCAGCTTACGGACAGGGGGAAATCAGCCCCAGCATTTT	CASSLRTGGNQPQHF
TRBJ1-2	NA	TRBD1	TRBV6-1	TGTGCCAGCACCCCGGGACAGCAGTCCTATGGCTACACCTTC	CASTPGQQSYGYTF
TRBJ1-4	NA	NA	TRBV15	TGTGCCACCAGCAGACAGGGACCACCAACTAATGAAAAACTGTTTTTT	CATSRQGPPTNEKLFF
TRBJ2-3	NA	TRBD1	TRBV5-4	TGTGCCAGCAGCTTAACGGTAACAGGGGATTATTTAGGCGGTACGCAGTATTTT	CASSLTVTGDYLGGTQYF
TRBJ2-4	NA	NA	TRBV11-2	TGTGCCAGCAGCCTCGGCACAGCCCTAAACATTCAGTACTTC	CASSLGTALNIQYF
TRBJ2-7	medium-sized	NA	TRBV15	TGTGCCACCAGCGGGGGACACTACGAGCAGTACTTC	CATSGGHYEQYF
TRBJ1-5	NA	NA	TRBV19	TGTGCCAGTAGTGTGTCGGAGGGTCTGCCCCAGCATTTT	CASSVSEGLPQHF
TRBJ2-7	NA	NA	TRBV4-1	TGCGCCAGCAGCCCATCGGGGGCGGGCACCTACGAGCAGTACTTC	CASSPSGAGTYEQYF
TRBJ2-2	NA	TRBD2	TRBV5-5	TGTGCCAGCAGCGGGAGGGCCTCGAACACCGGGGAGCTGTTTTTT	CASSGRASNTGELFF
TRBJ2-3	NA	TRBD1	TRBV7-2	TGTGCCAGCAGCTCCGGACAGGGTCTCTTCACAGATACGCAGTATTTT	CASSSGQGLFTDTQYF
TRBJ1-5	NA	NA	TRBV10-3	TGTGCCATCAGTGAGTCGTATGGGGGAATTAGCAATCAGCCCCAGCATTTT	CAISESYGGISNQPQHF
TRBJ2-5	NA	TRBD2	TRBV19	TGTGCCAGTAGTGGCGGGAGGTCTGCCGAGACCCAGTACTTC	CASSGGRSAETQYF
TRBJ2-7	NA	NA	TRBV10-3	TGTGCCATCAGTGAGATCGGGGCCTACGAGCAGTACTTC	CAISEIGAYEQYF
TRBJ1-5	NA	NA	TRBV6-6	TGTGCCAGCAGTTACTCGAGTCAGGACAATCAGCCCCAGCATTTT	CASSYSSQDNQPQHF
TRBJ1-1	NA	TRBD1	TRBV5-1	TGCGCCAGCAGCTTGGACAGGGGGAACACTGAAGCTTTCTTT	CASSLDRGNTEAFF
TRBJ2-1	NA	TRBD2	TRBV29-1	TGCAGCGTTGATTTTGGGGGACTAGCGGGAATCTCCTACAACGAGCAGTTCTTC	CSVDFGGLAGISYNEQFF
TRBJ2-1	NA	TRBD2	TRBV28	TGTGCCAGCAGCCGGGGGGGTACTAGCGGGCGAAATGAGCAGTTCTTC	CASSRGGTSGRNEQFF